This T cell receptor (beta chain) appears in the sequencing data of a study of blood T cell repertoires in COVID-19. Authors' processing steps: Counts of nucleated cells, estimated from reference gene primer amplification, were obtained. Here immunoSEQ multiplex PCR was the method, and the copy in TCRdb shows in-frame clones only, minus some. The DNA gave D and trimming, while V, J and clone size come from that table. This table holds about 14,000 clones, 87% found once. V was cut by 5 bases and J by 8 bases, with 15 bases left in between. The CDR3 has 13 amino acids. This sequence joins TRBV12-3 or TRBV12-4 and TRBJ1-1, with D tentatively TRBD1 (6 bases). This receptor was obtained from a human donor in a cohort sampled during active COVID-19. Sequencing used peripheral blood. This CDR3 is CASSRQDVREAFF. The CDR3 bases are TGTGCCAGCAGTAGACAGGACGTAAGGGAAGCTTTCTTT.